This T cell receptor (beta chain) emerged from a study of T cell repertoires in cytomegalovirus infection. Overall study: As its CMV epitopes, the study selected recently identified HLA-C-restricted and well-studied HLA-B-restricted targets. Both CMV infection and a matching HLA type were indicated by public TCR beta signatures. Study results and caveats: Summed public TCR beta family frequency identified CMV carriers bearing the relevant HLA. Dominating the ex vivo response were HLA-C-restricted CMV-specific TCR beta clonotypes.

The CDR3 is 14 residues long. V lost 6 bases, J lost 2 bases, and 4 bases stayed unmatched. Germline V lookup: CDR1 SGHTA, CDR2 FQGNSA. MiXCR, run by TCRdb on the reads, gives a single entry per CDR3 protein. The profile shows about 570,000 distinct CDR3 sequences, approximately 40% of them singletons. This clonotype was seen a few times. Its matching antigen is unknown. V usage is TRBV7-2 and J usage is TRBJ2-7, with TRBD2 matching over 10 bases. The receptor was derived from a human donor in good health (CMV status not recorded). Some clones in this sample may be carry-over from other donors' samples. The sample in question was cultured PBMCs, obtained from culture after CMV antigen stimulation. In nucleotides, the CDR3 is TGTGCCAGCAGAGGAGCGGGAGGGGCCTACGAGCAGTACTTC. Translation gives CASRGAGGAYEQYF.